Included here is one T cell receptor (beta chain) sequence, with context. The assay was immunoSEQ multiplex PCR, and TCRdb's table has in-frame clones only and misses some. This sample has more than 95,000 clones, with approximately 83% found just once. CDR3 length: 12 amino acids. V lost 3 bases to trimming and J lost 11 bases, with 13 bases between them. The sample belongs to a study of control samples from healthy donors and cancer patients. The source is a woman aged 45-65 years in good health. The J gene is TRBJ1-1, the V gene TRBV12-3 or TRBV12-4; no clear D. The sequenced sample consisted of blood. The CDR3 region has the DNA TGTGCCAGCAGTTTCGCAGGCCTTGGGGCTTTCTTT. Translation: CASSFAGLGAFF.